These 2 T cell receptor beta chains originate from one sample sequenced in a study of blood T cell repertoires in COVID-19. Method: immunoSEQ multiplex PCR; TCRdb's copy keeps in-frame clones and lacks some. Altogether 250,000 to 300,000 clones are present, approximately 91% being singletons, with the ten largest covering 2% to 2.5%. Sequenced: peripheral blood. The receptor source for this set is a woman in her 30s with COVID-19, enrolled during active disease.

This chain links TRBV10-3 with TRBJ2-1, with TRBD2 matching 10 bases. The CDR3 runs 17 residues. Unmatched junction bases numbered 8, after V lost 4 bases and J lost 2 bases. Germline assignment: CDR1 ENHRY and CDR2 SYGVKD. The CDR3 DNA sequence: TGTGCCATCAGTGTTAGTAGCGGGAGGTTAACCTACAATGAGCAGTTCTTC. This codes for CAISVSSGRLTYNEQFF.

As to this clone: Distinct nucleotide sequences in the sample also encode this CDR3. The rearrangement links TRBV11-3 to TRBJ1-1; D remains ambiguous. The germline CDR1 and CDR2 sequences are SGHNT and YENEEA. With 0 bases removed from V and 2 bases from J, the gap between germline ends came to 4 bases. The length of the CDR3 is 13 residues. CDR3: CASSLEANTEAFF. The CDR3 nucleotides are TGTGCCAGCAGCTTAGAGGCAAACACTGAAGCTTTCTTT.